The 5 T cell receptor beta chains given below trace back to one sample, sequenced in a study of T cell responses to AZD1222 COVID-19 vaccine. Sequenced by immunoSEQ multiplex PCR; TCRdb stores in-frame clones only, minus some. The table shows some 90,000 clones, with 88% occurring only once. The material sequenced was peripheral blood, taken on day 0 of AZD1222 vaccination. The receptor source for this set is an adult in good health.

The V gene is TRBV5-6, the J gene TRBJ2-5, with TRBD2 matching over 12 bases. Germline CDR1 and CDR2: SGHDT and YYEEEE. The CDR3 totals 15 residues. The trim removed 4 bases at V and 4 bases at J, leaving 5 bases unmatched. CDR3 coding DNA: TGTGCCAGCAGCCTAGCGGGAGGGCCCGGAGAGACCCAGTACTTC. Its protein product is CASSLAGGPGETQYF.

This clone appeared a few times. It is unclear where the CDR3 begins or ends on the DNA, so no DNA is shown, and the CDR3 is as TCRdb lists it. V is TRBV21-1 and J is TRBJ1-3; the table calls TRBD1, which could not be checked here. TRBV21-1 is termed a pseudogene. With termini counted, the CDR3 has 16 amino acids. CDR3 sequence: CASSPKVGQGALPIYF.

V gene TRBV6-6 combines with J gene TRBJ2-7; D might be TRBD2 (6 bases). This CDR3 is 13 amino acids long. V was clipped by 7 bases and J by 5 bases, with 15 bases between them. CDR1 is MNHNY, CDR2 SVGAGI, per germline (reference sequence). The CDR3 sequence is CASNPAEGNEQYF. The CDR3 nucleotides read TGTGCCAGCAACCCGGCGGAGGGCAACGAGCAGTACTTC.

The chain links TRBV19 to TRBJ2-5; D might be TRBD1 (6 bases). The V gene's germline CDR1 is LNHDA and CDR2 SQIVND (reference sequence). V lost 1 base and J 4 bases, leaving 7 bases between the germline ends. This CDR3 comprises 13 residues. The CDR3 region is CASSIGRGETQYF. The CDR3 bases are TGTGCCAGTAGTATAGGCAGGGGAGAGACCCAGTACTTC.

The chain uses TRBV6-5 and TRBJ2-1, with D possibly matching TRBD1 (6 bases). V lost 0 bases and J 5 bases, leaving 14 bases between the germline ends. CDR3 length: 16 residues. The germline V gene encodes CDR1 MNHEY and CDR2 SVGAGI. This CDR3 is CASSYSSRGRDNEQFF. DNA of the CDR3: TGTGCCAGCAGTTACTCTAGCAGGGGTAGAGACAATGAGCAGTTCTTC.